This TCR beta chain was profiled in a study of blood T cells in healthy people across ages. A second roughly 7 to 11 cycle PCR used barcoded and J-beta primers. Via MiXCR, TCRdb re-called the 5' RACE reads, giving one row per CDR3 protein. The data contain roughly 800,000 distinct CDR3 sequences, about 34% of them singletons. The specimen sequenced was blood. The receptor was derived from a man aged 18 to 30 in good health.

The CDR3 DNA sequence: TGCGCCAGCAGCCGAGAGACTAGCGGGGGCGCAGATACGCAGTATTTT. It codes for CASSRETSGGADTQYF. The chain links TRBV4-3 to TRBJ2-3, with TRBD2 matching 12 bases. Germline lookup yields CDR1 LGHNA and CDR2 YSLEER. This CDR3 has 16 residues. J was trimmed by 4 bases and V by 4 bases; bases with no gene match: 6.